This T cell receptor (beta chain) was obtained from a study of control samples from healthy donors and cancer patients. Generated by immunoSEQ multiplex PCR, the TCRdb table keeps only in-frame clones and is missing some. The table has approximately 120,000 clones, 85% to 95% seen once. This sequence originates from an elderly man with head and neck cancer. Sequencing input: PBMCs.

CDR3 in amino acids: CASSTDRHNEQFF. The CDR3 coding sequence is TGTGCCAGCAGCACAGACCGTCACAATGAGCAGTTCTTC. The chain joins TRBV7-2 to TRBJ2-1; D gene uncertain. The CDR3 is made up of 13 amino acids. The V gene lost 5 bases and the J gene lost 5 bases, with 10 bases spanning the gap. Germline V gene sequence: CDR1 SGHTA, CDR2 FQGNSA. The variable domain in full, with the rest retrieved from reference TRBV7-2 and TRBJ2-1, is GAGVSQSPSNKVTEKGKDVELRCDPISGHTALYWYRQSLGQGLEFLIYFQGNSAPDKSGLPSDRFSAERTGGSVSTLTIQRTQQEDSAVYLCASSTDRHNEQFFGPGTRLTVL.